This T cell receptor beta chain is drawn from a study of T cells in Graves' hyperthyroidism and ophthalmopathy (dated by TCRdb to between 2017 and 2020). In the study overall: Peripheral blood samples were taken at the time of initial diagnosis, prior to any treatment. To identify TCR V-J signatures that set the groups apart, the researchers used a discovery cohort of 90 to 100 patients, made up of approximately 43 with Graves' ophthalmopathy and 57 with stable Graves' hyperthyroidism. Prospective prediction of ophthalmopathy was tested in an independent validation cohort consisting of some 20 hyperthyroidism patients and around 17 patients who later progressed to ophthalmopathy. The roughly 94 discovery patients were randomly split 7:3 into training and test sets. The study also compared thyroid tissue and blood T-cell repertoires from more than 5 Graves' hyperthyroidism patients. Following sampling, methimazole starting at 30 mg daily was given to hyperthyroidism patients, and high-dose intravenous methylprednisolone was given to ophthalmopathy patients. According to the paper, TCR Vbeta CDR3 sequencing was carried out on approximately 140 peripheral blood samples, which came from approximately 43 ophthalmopathy, 70 to 80 hyperthyroidism and roughly 17 progressor patients. Summary of the overall study and its limitations: Blood samples also contained most of the expanded thyroid clonotypes (frequency above 0.001), which suggests that blood repertoires may reflect thyroid immune responses. In validation, progression to ophthalmopathy was predicted by the model with nearly 71% sensitivity and around 75% specificity, a median of approximately 6.5 months before onset. No statistical method was used to fix the sample size in advance, and group allocation was not hidden from the investigators. A model built on a 13 V-J signature distinguished ophthalmopathy from stable hyperthyroidism, reaching roughly 88% sensitivity and 81.08% specificity in cross-validation and 80%/75% in testing.

The TCR beta CDR3 regions were amplified from the RNA transcripts. A first-round RT-PCR of the TCR CDR3 used the HTBI primer set with the Qiagen OneStep RT-PCR kit. Libraries were constructed in a second round of multiplex PCR, after which size selection and purification were carried out. Paired-end sequencing of the libraries was performed with 100 bp reads on an Illumina HiSeq2000. The study's own analysis went as follows. SOAPnuke was used to process the raw data, removing reads that contained adapters or uncalled bases, had a mean Phred below 15, or lacked an exact match to the constant primer or identifier. High-quality paired reads were merged with COPE v1.2.5, and unique nucleotide sequences were defined as clonotypes. MiTCR v1.1 was used to align clonotypes to the IMGT TRBV, TRBD and TRBJ reference segments. The analysis included only V-J combinations with a frequency above 0.0001, which together covered approximately 99% of the repertoires. The TCS score was defined as the ratio of F50 (clonal expansion) to E x V (chaos), calculated using BLOSUM62-based TCRdist between CDR3 peptides within each V-J. Welch's t-statistics and random forest reduced 514 V-J features to 13, which were used in a naive Bayes classifier (R e1071). TCRdb reprocessing: public reads trimmed at Q25 with fastp, clones called with MiXCR, in-frame beta chains kept. A single entry per CDR3 protein holds the most common genes and DNA from its merged rows. TCRdb, not the original authors, processed these V and J calls. The sample profile shows under 450,000 distinct CDR3 sequences; about 15% of them were found once. The ten most abundant clones make up less than 15% of the sample.

In this sample, this clonotype turned up a few times. Which antigen it targets is not known. The record has no base qualities; no much larger clone is one base away. For this chain, trimming is 6 bases at the V end and 3 bases at the J end, and the number of junction bases without a gene match is 7. The CDR3, from cysteine to phenylalanine, totals 15 residues. Only the CDR3 region is kept as DNA, spanning 45 bases read in frame from base 1. Stable Graves' hyperthyroidism was defined as no progression to ophthalmopathy during 18 months of follow-up. The hyperthyroidism patients were between 18 and 65 years old and newly diagnosed, with a disease duration of less than 2 months. Any patient with an uncontrolled infection, another autoimmune disease, pregnancy or lactation was excluded. Diagnoses were established on the basis of clinical symptoms, serum thyroxine and TRAb, thyroid ultrasound, and orbital computed tomography. PBMCs were isolated from 10 ml of fresh peripheral blood by Ficoll-Paque density gradient centrifugation. Trizol reagent was used to extract total RNA, and RNA quality was then checked on an Agilent 2100 Bioanalyzer.

The chain employs TRBV12-3 or TRBV12-4 and TRBJ2-1; 8 of the junction bases match TRBD1. The receptor's source is a woman between 18 and 29 years old with Graves' hyperthyroidism. Input material: blood. Read as DNA, the sequence is TGTGCCAGCAGCAGACAGGGGCTGAACTACAATGAGCAGTTCTTC. This gives the protein CASSRQGLNYNEQFF.